The rows below give T cell receptor beta chains drawn from one sample of a study of cytomegalovirus exposure and HLA in healthy donors. Assay: immunoSEQ multiplex PCR; the TCRdb copy retains only in-frame clones and omits some. Here the sample spans over 150,000 clones, less than 85% being singletons. The specimen sequenced was PBMCs. All receptors derive from a man aged 60 to 75 in good health and CMV-seronegative. CDR3s include the opening cysteine and the closing phenylalanine or tryptophan. The D gene is left open where the match is weak. Some rows mark clone size as missing; the rest say once, few, many or name a class of expanded clone.

v_call,j_call,clone_size,d_call,cdr3_nt,cdr3_aa
TRBV10-3,TRBJ1-1,-,-,TGTGCCATCAGTGAGTCGACAGGGAACACTGAAGCTTTCTTT,CAISESTGNTEAFF
TRBV9,TRBJ2-5,-,TRBD2,TGTGCCAGCAGCGAGACAACAGGACTAGCGGGGGAAGAGACCCAGTACTTC,CASSETTGLAGEETQYF
TRBV28,TRBJ2-7,-,TRBD2,TGTGCCAGCAGACCGGGCGGGGGGATACACGAGCAGTACTTC,CASRPGGGIHEQYF
TRBV7-8,TRBJ1-1,-,TRBD1,TGTGCCAGCAGCCCGGACAGGGGATTCACTGAAGCTTTCTTT,CASSPDRGFTEAFF
TRBV27,TRBJ2-2,-,-,TGTGCCAGCAGTTCTGGACTGGCCGTCGGGGAGCTGTTTTTT,CASSSGLAVGELFF
TRBV28,TRBJ1-2,-,-,TGTGCCAGCAGTTTAGGGCAGGTTAGGGGCTACACCTTC,CASSLGQVRGYTF
TRBV7-6,TRBJ2-7,-,TRBD1,TGTGCCAGCAGCTTAGTCAGGGGGCGTGAGCAGTACTTC,CASSLVRGREQYF
TRBV28,TRBJ2-7,-,-,TGTGCCAGCAGTTTATGGCTCCAGAGGACACGTCCCTCCTACGAGCAGTACTTC,CASSLWLQRTRPSYEQYF
TRBV7-9,TRBJ2-1,-,TRBD2,TGTGCCAGCAGCCTATACGAGGGGACTAGAAATGAGCAGTTCTTC,CASSLYEGTRNEQFF
TRBV7-2,TRBJ2-3,-,-,TGTGCCAGCAGCTTCCGGTGGAGCACAGATACGCAGTATTTT,CASSFRWSTDTQYF
TRBV19,TRBJ2-6,-,TRBD2,TGTGCCAGTAGTATCGGGGGGACCGCTGGGGCCAACGTCCTGACTTTC,CASSIGGTAGANVLTF
TRBV5-1,TRBJ1-4,-,-,TGCGCCAGCAGCTTGGCGGCACGAGGAACTAATGAAAAACTGTTTTTT,CASSLAARGTNEKLFF
TRBV28,TRBJ2-1,-,TRBD2,TGTGCCAGCGGTTTAGCGGGAGAATTAGGGCAAAGCGGGTTCTTC,CASGLAGELGQSGFF
TRBV6-6,TRBJ2-1,once,TRBD2,TGTGCCAGCAGCCTAAGCGGGACCTACAATGAGCAGTTCTTC,CASSLSGTYNEQFF
TRBV28,TRBJ1-2,few,TRBD1,TGTGCCAGCCTAAGGGACAGGGTCCATGGCTACACCTTC,CASLRDRVHGYTF
TRBV7-7,TRBJ2-7,-,-,TGTGCCAGCAGCTCCGACGGGAGTCTCGACGAGCAGTACTTC,CASSSDGSLDEQYF
TRBV4-3,TRBJ2-1,-,TRBD1,TGCGCCAGCAGCCAAGTTATGGACAGGGCCTACAATGAGCAGTTCTTC,CASSQVMDRAYNEQFF
TRBV2,TRBJ2-2,-,TRBD1,TGTGCCAGCAGGTTCGACAGGGGTACCGACGGGGAGCTGTTTTTT,CASRFDRGTDGELFF
TRBV6-5,TRBJ1-2,-,TRBD1,TGTGCCAGCAGTATCACTCGGGACAGGGTTTATGGCTACACCTTC,CASSITRDRVYGYTF
TRBV5-1,TRBJ1-1,-,-,TGCGCCAGCAGCCCCAGGCAGTTGGGTGACACTGAAGCTTTCTTT,CASSPRQLGDTEAFF
TRBV6-6,TRBJ2-7,-,TRBD1,TGTGCCAGCAGCGAACGAGAGGACAGGGACTACGAGCAGTACTTC,CASSEREDRDYEQYF
TRBV7-2,TRBJ1-3,-,-,TGTGCCAGCAGCCAAACAGGGACCCAGACCATATATTTT,CASSQTGTQTIYF
TRBV2,TRBJ2-3,-,TRBD2,TGTGCCAGCAGTGTGACTAGCGGTAACACAGATACGCAGTATTTT,CASSVTSGNTDTQYF
TRBV30,TRBJ2-1,-,-,TGTGCCTGGAAAACGCTGACAGGCCCCTACAATGAGCAGTTCTTC,CAWKTLTGPYNEQFF
TRBV10-2,TRBJ1-4,once,TRBD1,TGCGCCAGCAGTGAGTCGCGAGGGGGCGCGGAGGAAAAACTGTTTTTT,CASSESRGGAEEKLFF
TRBV30,TRBJ2-1,-,-,TGTGCCTGGAGTAGGAGGTGGACCGAACCCGCTTACAATGAGCAGTTCTTC,CAWSRRWTEPAYNEQFF
TRBV5-8,TRBJ2-3,-,TRBD1,TGTGCCAGCAGCTCCGGGACAGGATCAGATACGCAGTATTTT,CASSSGTGSDTQYF
TRBV7-8,TRBJ1-4,-,TRBD1,TGTGCCAGCAGCCGCGGGACAGCTAATGAAAAACTGTTTTTT,CASSRGTANEKLFF
TRBV7-3,TRBJ2-2,-,TRBD2,TGTGCCAGCAGCTTACGGGGGGTTGGGGAGCTGTTTTTT,CASSLRGVGELFF
TRBV5-1,TRBJ2-2,-,TRBD1,TGCGCCAGCAGCTTGGGACAGGGGAACGGGGAGCTGTTTTTT,CASSLGQGNGELFF
TRBV9,TRBJ2-5,-,TRBD2,TGTGCCAGCAGCTCGGGACTAGCTGGCCAAGAGACCCAGTACTTC,CASSSGLAGQETQYF
TRBV7-9,TRBJ2-1,few,-,TGTTCCAGCAGCTTAGGTAGCGCGGGCCACAATGAGCAGTTCTTC,CSSSLGSAGHNEQFF
TRBV30,TRBJ1-5,-,-,TGTGCCTGGAGTGAGGAGGGAAATCAGCCCCAGCATTTT,CAWSEEGNQPQHF
TRBV28,TRBJ1-3,-,TRBD1,TGTGCCAGCAGTTCTCCCCGCAGGGGGCAAAGCTCTGGAAACACCATATATTTT,CASSSPRRGQSSGNTIYF
TRBV28,TRBJ2-7,-,-,TGTGCCAGCAGTTTCTTAGGGAGGCAGTACTTC,CASSFLGRQYF
TRBV28,TRBJ1-1,few,-,TGTGCCAGCAGTTTAATTTTCCGGGGTAGGACTGAAGCTTTCTTT,CASSLIFRGRTEAFF
TRBV7-2,TRBJ1-2,-,-,TGTGCCAGCAGCCTTGTACCGGGGGACTATGGCTACACCTTC,CASSLVPGDYGYTF
TRBV2,TRBJ2-2,-,-,TGTGCCAGCAGTGAAAGTCGGGCCGGGGAGCTGTTTTTT,CASSESRAGELFF
TRBV6-1,TRBJ2-7,once,TRBD2,TGTGCCAGCAGTTATGGACTAGGAGGCGAGCAGTACTTC,CASSYGLGGEQYF
TRBV7-8,TRBJ2-2,-,TRBD1,TGTGCCAGCAGCCCGGGACAGGGGGCTGCCGGGGAGCTGTTTTTT,CASSPGQGAAGELFF
TRBV7-9,TRBJ2-3,-,TRBD1,TGTGCCAGCAGCTTCCGAGGGGGCAGCACAGATACGCAGTATTTT,CASSFRGGSTDTQYF
TRBV29-1,TRBJ2-3,few,-,TGCAGCGTTGGCAGCAGGTCGAGCACAGATACGCAGTATTTT,CSVGSRSSTDTQYF
TRBV6-1,TRBJ2-3,few,TRBD1,TGTGCCAGCAGTCAAGAGAGGGGGCTGTCAGATACGCAGTATTTT,CASSQERGLSDTQYF
TRBV7-8,TRBJ2-1,few,TRBD2,TGTGCCAGCAGCTTCCGACTAGCGGGAGGAGAGCAGTTCTTC,CASSFRLAGGEQFF